This paragraph covers one TCR beta chain sequence. The antigen remains unidentified. This specimen belongs to a study of vaccination and CD4 T cells after COVID-19. The overall study: Overlapping spike peptides from SARS-CoV-2, HCoV-NL63, HCoV-OC43 and HCoV-229E served to stimulate the cells.

Germline CDR1 MNHEY, CDR2 SVGAGI. CDR3 length: 15 residues. V lost 2 bases to trimming and J lost 6 bases; unmatched junction nucleotides: 6. Stated treatment: approximately 10-day PBMC culture with coronavirus spike peptide pools or control peptides (ViraFEST assay). Gathering of the CD4+ T cells, from the unexposed donor, took place before the COVID-19 pandemic (2011-2018). An Oncomine TCR Beta short-read assay was used to sequence the DNA from cultured CD4+ T cells. Cultured CD4+ T cells were the source of extracted genomic DNA. TCRdb reprocessed the PCR reads with MiXCR, giving one entry per CDR3 protein. The sample includes about 9,200 distinct CDR3 sequences, about a third of them seen just once.

The clonotype originates from a human donor in good health. Material: CD4+ T cells from blood, cultured in vitro. V and J are TRBV6-5 and TRBJ2-1; TRBD1 agrees at 8 bases. DNA of the CDR3: TGTGCCAGCAGTTACCAAGACAGGGGTAGCAATGAGCAGTTCTTC. The encoded protein is CASSYQDRGSNEQFF.